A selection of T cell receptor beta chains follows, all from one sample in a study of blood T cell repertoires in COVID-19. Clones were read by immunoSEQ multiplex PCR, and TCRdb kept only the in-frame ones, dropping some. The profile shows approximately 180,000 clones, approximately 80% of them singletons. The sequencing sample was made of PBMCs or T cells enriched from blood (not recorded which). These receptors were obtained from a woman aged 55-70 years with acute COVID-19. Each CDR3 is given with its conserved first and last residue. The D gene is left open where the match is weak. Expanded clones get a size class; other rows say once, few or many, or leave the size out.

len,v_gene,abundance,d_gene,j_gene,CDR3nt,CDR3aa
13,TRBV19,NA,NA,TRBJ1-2,TGTGCCAGTAAGGCAGCGGCCACGGGAGGCTACACCTTC,CASKAAATGGYTF
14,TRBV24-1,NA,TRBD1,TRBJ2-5,TGTGCCACCAGTGAAACAGGGGGCGCGGAGACCCAGTACTTC,CATSETGGAETQYF
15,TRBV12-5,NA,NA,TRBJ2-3,TGTGCTAGTGGTCCCCTGGGGGCTAGCACAGATACGCAGTATTTT,CASGPLGASTDTQYF
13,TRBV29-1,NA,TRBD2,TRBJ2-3,TGCAGCGTTCTAGCGGGAGGAGGGGATACGCAGTATTTT,CSVLAGGGDTQYF
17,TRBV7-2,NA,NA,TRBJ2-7,TGTGCCAGCAGCGGAGAGGTAGGCGGGCCTAGCTCCTACGAGCAGTACTTC,CASSGEVGGPSSYEQYF
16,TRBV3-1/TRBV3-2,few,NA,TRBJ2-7,TGTGCCAGCAGCCAGGTCGTGAAGCGGGTTACCTACGAGCAGTACTTC,CASSQVVKRVTYEQYF
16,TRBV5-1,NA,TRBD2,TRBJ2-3,TGCGCCAGCAGCTCCCAACTAGCGGGGGGCACAGATACGCAGTATTTT,CASSSQLAGGTDTQYF
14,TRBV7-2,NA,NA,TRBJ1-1,TGTGCCAGCAGCTTAAGCGACCTGAACACTGAAGCTTTCTTT,CASSLSDLNTEAFF
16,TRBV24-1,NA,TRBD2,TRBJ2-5,TGTGCCACAGGGCAGGGAGGGGTATTGGGCCAAGAGACCCAGTACTTC,CATGQGGVLGQETQYF
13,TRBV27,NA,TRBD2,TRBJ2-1,TGTGCCAGCAGTAGCGGGAGCGGGAATGAGCAGTTCTTC,CASSSGSGNEQFF
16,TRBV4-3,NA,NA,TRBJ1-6,TGCGCCAGCAGCCAAGAACTCCAGGCCTATAATTCACCCCTCCACTTT,CASSQELQAYNSPLHF
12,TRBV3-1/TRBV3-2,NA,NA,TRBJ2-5,TGTGCCAGCAGCCTAGATCGGGAGACCCAGTACTTC,CASSLDRETQYF
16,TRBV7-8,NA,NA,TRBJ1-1,TGTGCCAGCAGCTTAGGGCTTGCAAATCAGAACACTGAAGCTTTCTTT,CASSLGLANQNTEAFF
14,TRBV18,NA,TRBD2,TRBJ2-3,TGTGCCAGCTTACTAGCGGGGTTCACAGATACGCAGTATTTT,CASLLAGFTDTQYF
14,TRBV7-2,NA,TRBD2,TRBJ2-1,TGTGCCAGTGAGAGGCGGGAGGGGTACAATGAGCAGTTCTTC,CASERREGYNEQFF
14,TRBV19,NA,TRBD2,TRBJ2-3,TGTGCCAGTAGTCTACGGACTAGCGAGTATACGCAGTATTTT,CASSLRTSEYTQYF
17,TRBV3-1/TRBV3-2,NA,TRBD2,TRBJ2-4,TGTGCCAGCAGCCAAGATCCGCGGGAGGGCGGCAAAAACATTCAGTACTTC,CASSQDPREGGKNIQYF
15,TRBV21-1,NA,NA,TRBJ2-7,TGTGCCAGCAGCAAAAAACGAGGCAGCTCCTACGAGCAGTACTTC,CASSKKRGSSYEQYF
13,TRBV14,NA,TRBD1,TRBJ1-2,TGTGCTAGCAGCCAAACCCGACAGGGAAGGGAGACCTTC,CASSQTRQGRETF
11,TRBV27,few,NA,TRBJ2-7,TGTGCCAGCACTTTATCAGCCACGGGGTACTTC,CASTLSATGYF
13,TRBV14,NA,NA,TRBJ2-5,TGTGCCAGCAGCCAAGGATTTTCGGGGACCCAGTACTTC,CASSQGFSGTQYF
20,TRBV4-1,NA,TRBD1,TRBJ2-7,TGCGCCAGCAGCCAAGAGGGGACAGGGAATTTAAGATTACTACCCTACGAGCAGTACTTC,CASSQEGTGNLRLLPYEQYF
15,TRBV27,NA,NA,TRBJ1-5,TGTGCCAGTCAATTCACGGGGGAAAGCAATCAGCCCCAGCATTTT,CASQFTGESNQPQHF
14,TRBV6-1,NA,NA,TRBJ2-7,TGTGCCAGCAGTGAAGGGGGGGACAGCTACGAGCAGTACTTC,CASSEGGDSYEQYF
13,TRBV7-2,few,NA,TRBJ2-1,TGTGCCAGCAGCGCCTGGCGGGCGAATGAGCAGTTCTTC,CASSAWRANEQFF
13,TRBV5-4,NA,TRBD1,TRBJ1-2,TGTGCCAGCAGCCCGACAGGGCGCTATGGCTACACCTTC,CASSPTGRYGYTF
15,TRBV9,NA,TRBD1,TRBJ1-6,TGTGCCAGCAGCGTAGAAGACAGGGCTGGGTCACCCCTCCACTTT,CASSVEDRAGSPLHF
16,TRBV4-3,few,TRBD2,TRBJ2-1,TGCGCCAGCAGCCAAGATGGACTAGCGGCCTACAATGAGCAGTTCTTC,CASSQDGLAAYNEQFF
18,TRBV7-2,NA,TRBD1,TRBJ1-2,TGTGCCAGCAGCTTAGCTTGGACAGGGGGCCACTCGGTCTATGGCTACACCTTC,CASSLAWTGGHSVYGYTF
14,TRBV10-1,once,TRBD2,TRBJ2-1,TGCGCCAGCAGTCCGAGCGGGAGGCACAATGAGCAGTTCTTC,CASSPSGRHNEQFF
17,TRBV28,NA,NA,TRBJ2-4,TGTGCCAGCAGTTTGGCACAGCCGCGTTCGGCCAAAAACATTCAGTACTTC,CASSLAQPRSAKNIQYF
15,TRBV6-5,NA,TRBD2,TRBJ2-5,TGTGCCAGCAGCTTAAGAGCGGGGTCCTTAGAGACCCAGTACTTC,CASSLRAGSLETQYF
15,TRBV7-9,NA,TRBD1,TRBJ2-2,TGTGCCAGCAGTCGACAGGGGGCGAACACCGGGGAGCTGTTTTTT,CASSRQGANTGELFF
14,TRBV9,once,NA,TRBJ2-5,TGTGCCAGCTCCTCCCGTGGGGGCCGAGAGACCCAGTACTTC,CASSSRGGRETQYF
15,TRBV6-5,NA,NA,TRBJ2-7,TGTGCCAGCAGCAACCCGACAGTAGACCCCTACGAGCAGTACTTC,CASSNPTVDPYEQYF
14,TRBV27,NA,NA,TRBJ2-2,TGTGCCAGCAGGGTCTATACGAACACCGGGGAGCTGTTTTTT,CASRVYTNTGELFF
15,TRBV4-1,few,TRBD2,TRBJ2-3,TGCGCCAGCAGCCCTTCCGACGGGAGGACAGATACGCAGTATTTT,CASSPSDGRTDTQYF
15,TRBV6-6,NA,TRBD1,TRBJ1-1,TGTGCCAGCAGTTCCTCAGGGGGCGGGAACACTGAAGCTTTCTTT,CASSSSGGGNTEAFF
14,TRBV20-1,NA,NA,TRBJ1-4,TGCAGTGCGAGTCGCAACGAACGGGTCGAAAAACTGTTTTTT,CSASRNERVEKLFF
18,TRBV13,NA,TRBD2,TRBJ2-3,TGTGCCAGCAGCTTAGTGAATGTCCTAGCGGGAAGGACAGATACGCAGTATTTT,CASSLVNVLAGRTDTQYF
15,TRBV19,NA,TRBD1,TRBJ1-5,TGTGCCAGTAGTACGGGGACAGGGTACGGGCAGCCCCAGCATTTT,CASSTGTGYGQPQHF
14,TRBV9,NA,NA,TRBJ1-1,TGTGCCAGCAGTCCCGGGGGTTTCACCACTGAAGCTTTCTTT,CASSPGGFTTEAFF
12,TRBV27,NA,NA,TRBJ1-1,TGTGCCAGCAGGGAGCGGAACACTGAAGCTTTCTTT,CASRERNTEAFF
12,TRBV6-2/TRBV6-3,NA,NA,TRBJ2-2,TGTGCCAGCAGTTACTACAACGGGGAGCTGTTTTTT,CASSYYNGELFF
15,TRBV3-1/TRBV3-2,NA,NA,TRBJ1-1,TGTGCCAGCAGCCCCTGGGGAGGGGTGGACACTGAAGCTTTCTTT,CASSPWGGVDTEAFF
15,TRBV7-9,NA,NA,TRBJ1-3,TGTGCCAGCAGCTTGGACACATACTCTGGAAACACCATATATTTT,CASSLDTYSGNTIYF
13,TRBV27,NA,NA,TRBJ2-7,TGTGCCAGCTCCAGAGGGCCATGGAACGAGCAGTACTTC,CASSRGPWNEQYF